This T cell receptor beta chain is drawn from a study of Ad26.COV2.S vaccination and SARS-CoV-2 variants. The repertoire was sequenced with immunoSEQ multiplex PCR; TCRdb's copy has only in-frame clones and lacks some. This table has under 150,000 clones, around 86% appearing once. To note about this clone: Antigen: not known.

General study findings and limits: Responses of T cells in total may have been underestimated by the TCR breadth and depth analyses.

Specimen: peripheral blood, collected after recovery from COVID-19. This TCR derives from a human donor who had recovered from COVID-19.

The CDR3 here is CASSSDRRSGANVLTF. In nucleotides, the CDR3 is TGTGCCAGCAGTTCCGACCGCCGCTCTGGGGCCAACGTCCTGACTTTC. The V and J genes are TRBV6-2 or TRBV6-3 and TRBJ2-6, with no clear D. This CDR3 has 16 residues. Germline lookup yields CDR1 MNHEY and CDR2 SVGEGT. Deletions cut 4 bases from V and 0 bases from J, with 10 bases between.